These 9 T cell receptor beta chains came from one sample sequenced in a study of cytomegalovirus exposure and HLA in healthy donors. PCR primers comprised 60 Vbeta and 13 Jbeta primers. TCRdb keeps only in-frame clones here, not all; method: immunoSEQ multiplex PCR. The sample yields about 110,000 clones, roughly 80% seen once. Sequencing used PBMCs. These receptors all stem from a woman aged 40-49 years in good health and CMV-seropositive.

J is TRBJ2-3 and V is TRBV5-1; 8 nucleotides align to TRBD1. The junction had 4 bases not matched to a gene; V was cut back by 4 bases and J by 0 bases. Germline CDR1 SGHRS, CDR2 YFSETQ. The CDR3 is made up of 15 amino acids. This CDR3 reads CASSQDRASTDTQYF. Written as DNA, the CDR3 is TGCGCCAGCAGCCAGGACAGGGCTAGCACAGATACGCAGTATTTT.

The chain uses TRBV19 and TRBJ2-2, with D uncertain. Germline V CDR1 and CDR2: LNHDA, SQIVND (reference sequence). The CDR3 covers 15 residues. V lost 10 bases and J 4 bases, leaving 19 bases between the germline ends. The CDR3 sequence: CATHQAVPITGELFF. In DNA, the CDR3 is TGTGCCACCCACCAGGCAGTCCCTATCACCGGGGAGCTGTTTTTT.

The CDR3 spells CASSPGGLTSYEQYF. CDR3 bases: TGTGCCAGCAGTCCGGGAGGGTTGACTTCCTACGAGCAGTACTTC. The rearrangement uses TRBV28 and TRBJ2-7; 8 nucleotides line up with TRBD2. Germline assignment: CDR1 MDHEN and CDR2 SYDVKM. V dropped 5 bases and J dropped 1; count of bases not matched to a gene: 7. The CDR3 contains 15 residues.

This clone was counted a few times. The rearrangement joins TRBV11-2 to TRBJ2-2, with 9 nucleotides matching TRBD1. The CDR3 sequence is 17 residues long. Germline lookup yields CDR1 SGHAT and CDR2 FQNNGV. V shed 0 bases and J 1 base; nucleotides not matched to a gene: 3. The CDR3 protein is CASSLEAGQGNTGELFF. The CDR3 region has the DNA TGTGCCAGCAGCTTAGAGGCGGGACAGGGGAACACCGGGGAGCTGTTTTTT.

This clone was found a few times. The chain couples TRBV18 to TRBJ2-3, with a possible D match to TRBD2 (5 bases). Trimming pared 3 bases from V and 6 bases from J, leaving 10 bases between. The CDR3 runs to 13 residues. CDR1 is KGHSH, CDR2 LQKENI, per germline. Here the CDR3 reads CASSPRAGDTQYF. DNA for the CDR3: TGTGCCAGCTCACCGCGGGCTGGGGATACGCAGTATTTT.

On this clone: One end of the junction varies from germline; a read error may be responsible. The chain couples TRBV5-6 to TRBJ2-7; 11 bases line up with TRBD2. The CDR3 covers 14 residues. Looked up from germline, CDR1 is SGHDT and CDR2 is YYEEEE. The CDR3 protein is CASSWGLADYEQCF. The CDR3 region has the DNA TGTGCCAGCAGCTGGGGACTAGCGGACTACGAGCAGTGCTTC.

The chain combines TRBV19 with TRBJ1-2; D gene unclear. The ends were cut back, 11 bases at V and 3 bases at J, with 10 bases in the middle. The germline CDR1 and CDR2 sequences are LNHDA and SQIVND (reference sequence). CDR3 length equals 11 residues. DNA of the CDR3: TGTGCCTCAGACGGGGACTATGGCTACACCTTC. Encoded protein: CASDGDYGYTF.

The V gene is TRBV20-1, the J gene TRBJ2-3, with D maybe TRBD1 (5 bases). CDR3 length equals 11 residues. Germline-derived CDR1 and CDR2 are DFQATT and SNEGSKA (reference sequence). V shed 7 bases and J shed 0 bases, with 5 bases lying between them. The CDR3 DNA is TGCAGTGAGGGGAGCACAGATACGCAGTATTTT. Amino acid sequence: CSEGSTDTQYF.

V usage is TRBV6-5 and J usage is TRBJ2-7, with 8 bases that match TRBD1. CDR3 length equals 14 residues. Trimming cost V 4 bases and J 6 bases; bases outside gene matches: 8. The germline V gene encodes CDR1 MNHEY and CDR2 SVGAGI. For the CDR3, the DNA is TGTGCCAGCAGTTTACAGGGGGGTAGGCGCGAGCAGTACTTC. Translating it yields CASSLQGGRREQYF.